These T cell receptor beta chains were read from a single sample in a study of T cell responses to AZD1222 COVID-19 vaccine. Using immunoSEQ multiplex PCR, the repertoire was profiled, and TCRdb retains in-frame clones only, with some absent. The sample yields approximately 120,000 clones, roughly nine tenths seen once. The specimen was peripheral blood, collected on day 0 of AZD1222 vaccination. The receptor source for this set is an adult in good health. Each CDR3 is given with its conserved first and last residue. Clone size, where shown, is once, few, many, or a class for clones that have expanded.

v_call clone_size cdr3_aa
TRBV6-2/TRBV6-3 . CASSVTVDMMNTEAFF
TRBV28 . CASSIGGVSSYEQYF
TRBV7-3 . CASSARLAGALNEQFF
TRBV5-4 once CASSFGSFGTDTQYF
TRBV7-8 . CASSRGTSGSLYEQYF
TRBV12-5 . CASGLEWSETQYF
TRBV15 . CATSREGQGDSGDTEAFF
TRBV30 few CASTTPGTVNIQYF
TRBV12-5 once CASGLVLQGEGTEAFF
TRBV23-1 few CASSLVSGGNEQFF